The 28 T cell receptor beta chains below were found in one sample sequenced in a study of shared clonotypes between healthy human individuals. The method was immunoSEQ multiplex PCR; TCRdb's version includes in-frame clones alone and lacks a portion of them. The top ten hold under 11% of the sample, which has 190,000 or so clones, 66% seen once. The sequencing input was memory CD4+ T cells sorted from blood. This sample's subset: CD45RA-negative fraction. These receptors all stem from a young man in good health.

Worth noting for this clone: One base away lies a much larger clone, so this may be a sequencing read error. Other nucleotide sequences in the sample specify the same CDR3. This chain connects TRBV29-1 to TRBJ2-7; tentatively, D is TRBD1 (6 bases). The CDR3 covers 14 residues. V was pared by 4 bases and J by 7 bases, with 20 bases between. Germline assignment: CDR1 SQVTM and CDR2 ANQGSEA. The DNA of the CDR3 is TGCAGCGTTGCACCGGGACAAGTTCGTGAAGAGCAGTACTTC. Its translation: CSVAPGQVREEQYF.

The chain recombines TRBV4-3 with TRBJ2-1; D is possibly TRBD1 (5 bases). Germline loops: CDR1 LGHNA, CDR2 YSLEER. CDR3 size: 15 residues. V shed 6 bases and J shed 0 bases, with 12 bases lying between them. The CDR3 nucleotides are TGCGCCAGCAGACAGACAGAGAGCTCCTACAATGAGCAGTTCTTC. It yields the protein CASRQTESSYNEQFF.

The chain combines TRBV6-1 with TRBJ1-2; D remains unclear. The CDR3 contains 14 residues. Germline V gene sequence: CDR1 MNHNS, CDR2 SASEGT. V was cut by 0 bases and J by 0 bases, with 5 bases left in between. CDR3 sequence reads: CASSEARPNYGYTF. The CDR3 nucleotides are TGTGCCAGCAGTGAAGCGCGGCCTAACTATGGCTACACCTTC.

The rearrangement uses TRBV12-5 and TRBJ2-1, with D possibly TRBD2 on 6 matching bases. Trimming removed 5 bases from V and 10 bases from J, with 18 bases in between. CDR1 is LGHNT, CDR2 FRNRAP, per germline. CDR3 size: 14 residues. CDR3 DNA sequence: TGTGCTAGTGGTCCCAGAGGAGGGGTGTCCGAGCAGTTCTTC. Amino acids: CASGPRGGVSEQFF. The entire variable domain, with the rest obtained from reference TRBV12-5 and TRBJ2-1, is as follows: DARVTQTPRHKVTEMGQEVTMRCQPILGHNTVFWYRQTMMQGLELLAYFRNRAPLDDSGMPKDRFSAEMPDATLATLKIQPSEPRDSAVYFCASGPRGGVSEQFFGPGTRLTVL.

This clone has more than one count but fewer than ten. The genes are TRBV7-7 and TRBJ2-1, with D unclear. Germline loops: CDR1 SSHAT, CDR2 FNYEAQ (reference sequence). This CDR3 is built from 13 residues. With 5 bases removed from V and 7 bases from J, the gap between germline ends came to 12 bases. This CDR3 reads CASSHTPINEQFF. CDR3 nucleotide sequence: TGTGCCAGCAGCCATACGCCGATAAATGAGCAGTTCTTC.

The CDR3 spells CASNLSGVPPGDTQYF. For the CDR3, the DNA is TGCGCCAGCAATCTTAGCGGGGTGCCCCCTGGAGATACGCAGTATTTT. The chain recombines TRBV10-1 with TRBJ2-3; 8 bases line up with TRBD2. The V gene end was trimmed by 7 bases and the J gene end by 5 bases; junction bases not matched to a gene: 14. CDR3 length equals 16 residues. Germline values: CDR1 WNHNN, CDR2 SYGVQD (reference sequence).

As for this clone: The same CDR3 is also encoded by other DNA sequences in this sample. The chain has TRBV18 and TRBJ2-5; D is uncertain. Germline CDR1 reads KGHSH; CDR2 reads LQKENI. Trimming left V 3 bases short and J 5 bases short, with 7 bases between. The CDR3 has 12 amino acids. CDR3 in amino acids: CASSPSQETQYF. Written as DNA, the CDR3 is TGTGCCAGCTCACCCAGCCAGGAGACCCAGTACTTC.

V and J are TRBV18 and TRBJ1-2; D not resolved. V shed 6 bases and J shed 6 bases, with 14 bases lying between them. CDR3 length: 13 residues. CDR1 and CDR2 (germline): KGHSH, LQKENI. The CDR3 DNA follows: TGTGCCAGCTCCCAATTCGATGGGCATGGCTACACCTTC. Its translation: CASSQFDGHGYTF.

CDR3 sequence reads: CASSVGSSIAGENHEQYF. The CDR3 DNA is TGTGCCAGCAGCGTAGGCTCCTCCATAGCGGGAGAGAATCACGAGCAGTACTTC. V is TRBV9 and J is TRBJ2-7; 9 bases agree with TRBD2. Germline V gene sequence: CDR1 SGDLS, CDR2 YYNGEE. The CDR3 is made up of 18 amino acids. With 0 bases clipped from V and 5 bases from J, the junction kept 15 bases outside the gene matches.

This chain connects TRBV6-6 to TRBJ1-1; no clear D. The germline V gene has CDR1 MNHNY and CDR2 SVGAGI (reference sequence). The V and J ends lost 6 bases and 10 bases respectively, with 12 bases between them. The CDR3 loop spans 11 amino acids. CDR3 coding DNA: TGTGCCAGCAGCTCAGCCTCAAGAGCTTTCTTT. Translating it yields CASSSASRAFF.

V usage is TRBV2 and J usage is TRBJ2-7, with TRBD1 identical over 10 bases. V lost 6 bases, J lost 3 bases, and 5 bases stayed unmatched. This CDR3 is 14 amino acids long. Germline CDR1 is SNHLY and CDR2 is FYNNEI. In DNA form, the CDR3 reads TGTGCCAGCAGCGTGACAGGGGGCGGCTACGAGCAGTACTTC. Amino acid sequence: CASSVTGGGYEQYF.

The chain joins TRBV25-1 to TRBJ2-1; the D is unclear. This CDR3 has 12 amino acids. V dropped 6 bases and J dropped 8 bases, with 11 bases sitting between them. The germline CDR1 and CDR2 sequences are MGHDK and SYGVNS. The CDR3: CASSPVIDEQFF. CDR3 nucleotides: TGTGCCAGCAGCCCCGTGATTGATGAGCAGTTCTTC.

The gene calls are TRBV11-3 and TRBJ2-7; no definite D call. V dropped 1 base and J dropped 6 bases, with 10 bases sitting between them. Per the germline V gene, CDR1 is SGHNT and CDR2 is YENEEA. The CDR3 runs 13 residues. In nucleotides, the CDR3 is TGTGCCAGCAGCTTAGCGGGTCGCGGCGAGCAGTACTTC. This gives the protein CASSLAGRGEQYF.

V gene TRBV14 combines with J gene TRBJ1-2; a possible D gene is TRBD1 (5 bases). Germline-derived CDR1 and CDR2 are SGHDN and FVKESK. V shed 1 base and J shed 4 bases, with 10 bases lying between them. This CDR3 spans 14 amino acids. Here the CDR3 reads CASSQGDGVYGYTF. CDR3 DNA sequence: TGTGCCAGCAGCCAAGGGGACGGAGTCTATGGCTACACCTTC.

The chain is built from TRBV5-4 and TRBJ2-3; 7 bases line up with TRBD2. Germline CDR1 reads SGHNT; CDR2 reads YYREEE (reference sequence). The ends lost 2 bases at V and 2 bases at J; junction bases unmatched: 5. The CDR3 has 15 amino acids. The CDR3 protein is CASSFGLADTDTQYF. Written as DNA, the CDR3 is TGTGCCAGCAGCTTTGGGCTAGCGGACACAGATACGCAGTATTTT.

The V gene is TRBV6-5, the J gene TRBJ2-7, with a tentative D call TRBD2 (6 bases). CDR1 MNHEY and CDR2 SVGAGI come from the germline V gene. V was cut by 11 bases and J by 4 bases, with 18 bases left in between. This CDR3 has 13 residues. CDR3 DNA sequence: TGTGCCGTCGGGGCGGGATTCAAGTACGAGCAGTACTTC. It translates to CAVGAGFKYEQYF.

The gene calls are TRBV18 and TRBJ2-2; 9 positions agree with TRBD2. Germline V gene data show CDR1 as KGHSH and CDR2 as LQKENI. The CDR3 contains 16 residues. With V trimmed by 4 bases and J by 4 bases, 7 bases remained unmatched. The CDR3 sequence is CASSLTGTSSTGELFF. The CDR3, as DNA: TGTGCCAGCTCACTTACCGGGACTAGCAGCACCGGGGAGCTGTTTTTT. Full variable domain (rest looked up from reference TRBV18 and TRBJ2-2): NAGVMQNPRHLVRRRGQEARLRCSPMKGHSHVYWYRQLPEEGLKFMVYLQKENIIDESGMPKERFSAEFPKEGPSILRIQQVVRGDSAAYFCASSLTGTSSTGELFFGEGSRLTVL.

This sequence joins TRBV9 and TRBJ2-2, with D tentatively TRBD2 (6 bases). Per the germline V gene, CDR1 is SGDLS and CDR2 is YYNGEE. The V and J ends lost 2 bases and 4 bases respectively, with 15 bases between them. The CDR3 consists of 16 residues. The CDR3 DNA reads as TGTGCCAGCAGCGTGTCTAGCGCTCCGGGCACCGGGGAGCTGTTTTTT. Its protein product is CASSVSSAPGTGELFF.

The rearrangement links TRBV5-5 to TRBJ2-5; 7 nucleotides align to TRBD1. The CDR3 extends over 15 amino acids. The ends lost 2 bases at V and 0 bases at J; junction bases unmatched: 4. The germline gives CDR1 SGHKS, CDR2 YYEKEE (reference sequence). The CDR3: CASSFGDRDQETQYF. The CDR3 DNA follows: TGTGCCAGCAGCTTCGGAGACAGGGACCAAGAGACCCAGTACTTC.

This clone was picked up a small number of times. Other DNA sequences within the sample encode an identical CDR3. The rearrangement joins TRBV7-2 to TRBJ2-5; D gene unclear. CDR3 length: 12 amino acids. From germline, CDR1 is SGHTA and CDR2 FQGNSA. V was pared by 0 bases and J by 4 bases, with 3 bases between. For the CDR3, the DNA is TGTGCCAGCAGCTTAGCGGGAGAGACCCAGTACTTC. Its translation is CASSLAGETQYF.

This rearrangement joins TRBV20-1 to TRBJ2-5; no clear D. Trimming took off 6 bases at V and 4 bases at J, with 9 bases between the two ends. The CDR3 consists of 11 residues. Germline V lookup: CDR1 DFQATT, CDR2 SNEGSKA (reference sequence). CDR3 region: CSAPVGETQYF. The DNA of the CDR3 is TGCAGTGCCCCCGTGGGAGAGACCCAGTACTTC.

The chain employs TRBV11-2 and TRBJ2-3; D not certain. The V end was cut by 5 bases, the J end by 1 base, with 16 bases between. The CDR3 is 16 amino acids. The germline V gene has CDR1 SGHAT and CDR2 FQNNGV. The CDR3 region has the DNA TGTGCCAGCAGCCACTGGACGCACGGTGGCACAGATACGCAGTATTTT. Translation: CASSHWTHGGTDTQYF.

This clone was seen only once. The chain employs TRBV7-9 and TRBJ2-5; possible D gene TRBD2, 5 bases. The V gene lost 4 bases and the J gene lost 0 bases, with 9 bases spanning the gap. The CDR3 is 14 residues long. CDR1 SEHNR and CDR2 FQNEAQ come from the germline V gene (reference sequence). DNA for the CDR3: TGTGCCAGCAGCTCCTTGGACTACCAAGAGACCCAGTACTTC. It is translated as CASSSLDYQETQYF.

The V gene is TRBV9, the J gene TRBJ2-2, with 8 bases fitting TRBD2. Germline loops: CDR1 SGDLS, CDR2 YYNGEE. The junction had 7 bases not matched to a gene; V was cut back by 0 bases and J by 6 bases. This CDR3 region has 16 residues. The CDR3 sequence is CASSVDPGRASGELFF. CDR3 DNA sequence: TGTGCCAGCAGCGTAGATCCCGGGAGGGCCTCCGGGGAGCTGTTTTTT.

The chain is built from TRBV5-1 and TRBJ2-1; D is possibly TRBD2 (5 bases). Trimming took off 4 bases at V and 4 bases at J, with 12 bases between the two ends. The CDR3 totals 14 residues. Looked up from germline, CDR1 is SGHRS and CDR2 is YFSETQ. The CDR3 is CASSPATGYNEQFF. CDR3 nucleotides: TGCGCCAGCAGCCCGGCAACGGGGTACAATGAGCAGTTCTTC.

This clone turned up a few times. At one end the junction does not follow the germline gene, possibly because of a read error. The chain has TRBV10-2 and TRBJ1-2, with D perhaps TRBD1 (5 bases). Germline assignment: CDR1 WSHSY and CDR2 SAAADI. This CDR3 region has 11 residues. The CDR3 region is CASRGIDRSHF. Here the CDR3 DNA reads TGCGCCAGCAGGGGTATTGACAGATCCCACTTC.

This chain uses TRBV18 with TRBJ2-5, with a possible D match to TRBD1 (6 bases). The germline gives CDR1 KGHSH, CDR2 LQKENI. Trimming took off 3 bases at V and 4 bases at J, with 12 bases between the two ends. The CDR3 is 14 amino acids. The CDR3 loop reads CASSPSAGVETQYF. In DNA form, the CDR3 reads TGTGCCAGCTCACCGAGTGCAGGGGTAGAGACCCAGTACTTC.

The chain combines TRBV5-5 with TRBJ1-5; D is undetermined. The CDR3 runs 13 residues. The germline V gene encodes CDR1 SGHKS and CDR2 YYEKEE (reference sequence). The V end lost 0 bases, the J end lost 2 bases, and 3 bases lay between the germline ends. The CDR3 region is CASSLERNQPQHF. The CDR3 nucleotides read TGTGCCAGCAGCTTGGAACGCAATCAGCCCCAGCATTTT.